This entry lists 13 T cell receptor beta chains sequenced from one sample in a study of blood T cell repertoires in COVID-19 (dated by TCRdb to the early 2020s). The library was obtained by the immunoSEQ multiplex PCR assay. TCRdb holds this immuneACCESS table with in-frame rearrangements only. Some clones are missing; in checked studies, unresolved V genes explain under half, and the rest has no known cause. This sample gives 250,000 to 300,000 clones in total; about nine tenths of them show up just once. Around 2% of the sample is taken by the ten largest. The sequencing input was peripheral blood. Source of these receptors: a woman in her 30s with COVID-19, enrolled during active disease.

The chain employs TRBV7-6 and TRBJ2-3; 8 nucleotides agree with TRBD1. The CDR3 length is 18 residues. The germline CDR1 and CDR2 sequences are SGHVS and FNYEAQ. V lost 0 bases to trimming and J lost 0 bases; unmatched junction nucleotides: 8. CDR3 coding DNA: TGTGCCAGCAGCTTAGCCCCCGGACAGGGCCCGAGCACAGATACGCAGTATTTT. Its protein is CASSLAPGQGPSTDTQYF.

The chain couples TRBV7-9 to TRBJ2-1, with a tentative D call TRBD2 (7 bases). The CDR3 loop spans 18 amino acids. V lost 4 bases, J lost 3 bases, and 22 bases lay in between. Germline-derived CDR1 and CDR2 are SEHNR and FQNEAQ (reference sequence). The CDR3 protein is CASSSRARGLAHYNEQFF. The CDR3 bases are TGTGCCAGCAGCTCCCGGGCGCGGGGGCTAGCGCACTACAATGAGCAGTTCTTC.

The chain has TRBV30 and TRBJ2-7, with 9 bases lining up with TRBD1. The V gene end was trimmed by 4 bases and the J gene end by 6 bases; junction bases not matched to a gene: 7. The CDR3 has 13 residues. CDR1 and CDR2 (germline): GTSNPN, SVGIG (reference sequence). The CDR3 region is CAWTGTGYGEQYF. CDR3 nucleotides: TGTGCCTGGACCGGGACAGGGTACGGCGAGCAGTACTTC. The whole variable domain, filled in from reference TRBV30 and TRBJ2-7, reads SQTIHQWPATLVQPVGSPLSLECTVEGTSNPNLYWYRQAAGRGLQLLFYSVGIGQISSEVPQNLSASRPQDRQFILSSKKLLLSDSGFYLCAWTGTGYGEQYFGPGTRLTVT.

The chain is built from TRBV13 and TRBJ1-2, with 12 positions matching TRBD1. There are 17 residues in the CDR3. The ends lost 4 bases at V and 3 bases at J; junction bases unmatched: 9. The germline V gene encodes CDR1 PRHDT and CDR2 FYEKMQ (reference sequence). The CDR3 sequence is CASSSRGGTGGDYGYTF. As DNA, the CDR3 is TGTGCCAGCAGCTCCAGAGGGGGGACAGGGGGCGACTATGGCTACACCTTC.

The chain combines TRBV29-1 with TRBJ1-1; D gene ambiguous. From germline, CDR1 is SQVTM and CDR2 ANQGSEA. The CDR3 sequence is 12 residues long. Trimming took off 5 bases at V and 4 bases at J, with 11 bases between the two ends. The CDR3 DNA follows: TGCAGCGTTTATGGGTGGGCCACTGAAGCTTTCTTT. Amino acid sequence: CSVYGWATEAFF.

The chain employs TRBV2 and TRBJ1-5; TRBD1 aligns across 8 bases. The junction had 8 bases not matched to a gene; V was cut back by 6 bases and J by 1 base. The CDR3 is 16 residues long. Germline CDR1 reads SNHLY; CDR2 reads FYNNEI. The CDR3 DNA reads TGTGCCAGCAGAGAGCGGACAGGGACAAGCAATCAGCCCCAGCATTTT. It yields the protein CASRERTGTSNQPQHF.

The chain recombines TRBV5-4 with TRBJ2-6; D is perhaps TRBD1 (6 bases). The V end lost 4 bases, the J end lost 2 bases, and 16 bases lay between the germline ends. Germline V gene lookup returns CDR1 SGHNT and CDR2 YYREEE (reference sequence). CDR3 size: 17 residues. CDR3 bases: TGTGCCAGCAGCAACCCGAGGGGGTTCACTGGGGCCAACGTCCTGACTTTC. This sequence encodes CASSNPRGFTGANVLTF.

V and J are TRBV5-1 and TRBJ1-1; 8 bases match TRBD1. The V and J ends lost 4 bases and 9 bases, in that order; junction bases with no gene match: 14. Germline V gives CDR1 SGHRS, CDR2 YFSETQ. The CDR3 loop spans 15 amino acids. CDR3 residues: CASSPDLGQVLKAFF. CDR3 bases: TGCGCCAGCAGCCCGGACCTGGGACAGGTTCTCAAAGCTTTCTTT.

This chain links TRBV28 with TRBJ1-5; 12 bases are a match to TRBD1. Trimming took 5 bases from V and 7 from J; bases not matched to a gene: 6. There are 15 residues in the CDR3. From germline, CDR1 is MDHEN and CDR2 SYDVKM. The CDR3 loop is CASSIGTGGRQPQHF. In nucleotides, the CDR3 is TGTGCCAGCAGTATCGGGACAGGGGGCAGGCAGCCCCAGCATTTT. Filled out from reference TRBV28 and TRBJ1-5, the complete variable domain reads DVKVTQSSRYLVKRTGEKVFLECVQDMDHENMFWYRQDPGLGLRLIYFSYDVKMKEKGDIPEGYSVSREKKERFSLILESASTNQTSMYLCASSIGTGGRQPQHFGDGTRLSIL.

The sample holds one count of this clone. This rearrangement joins TRBV3-1 (or the pseudogene TRBV3-2) to TRBJ2-3; 11 positions match TRBD2. Germline V CDR1 and CDR2: LGHDT, YNNKEL (reference sequence). The CDR3 extends over 16 amino acids. With 5 bases clipped from V and 3 bases from J, the junction kept 7 bases outside the gene matches. CDR3 region: CASSGGTSGSTDTQYF. DNA of the CDR3: TGTGCCAGCAGCGGGGGTACTAGCGGGAGTACAGATACGCAGTATTTT.

V usage is TRBV30 and J usage is TRBJ1-5; 7 bases map to TRBD1. This CDR3 comprises 14 residues. V was pared by 3 bases and J by 4 bases, with 6 bases of the junction left unmatched. Per the germline V gene, CDR1 is GTSNPN and CDR2 is SVGIG (reference sequence). The DNA of the CDR3 is TGTGCCTGGAGCCGAGACAGGGAGAATCAGCCCCAGCATTTT. This codes for CAWSRDRENQPQHF.

The CDR3: CASSPRGQETQYF. The CDR3 coding sequence is TGCGCCAGCAGCCCAAGGGGGCAAGAGACCCAGTACTTC. The V gene is TRBV5-1, the J gene TRBJ2-5; possibly TRBD1 for D (6 bases). Germline loops: CDR1 SGHRS, CDR2 YFSETQ. The CDR3 has 13 residues. Trimming pared 4 bases from V and 2 bases from J, leaving 9 bases between.

The chain joins TRBV30 to TRBJ1-3; unclear D gene. The germline V gene has CDR1 GTSNPN and CDR2 SVGIG (reference sequence). V was pared by 5 bases and J by 4 bases, with 15 bases between. The CDR3 runs to 14 residues. This CDR3 reads CAWATRAQGNTIYF. The CDR3, as DNA: TGTGCCTGGGCTACGAGGGCGCAGGGAAACACCATATATTTT.